This T cell receptor (beta chain) was captured by sequencing in a study of shared clonotypes between healthy human individuals. Overall study context: The study enrolled a couple of women and three men aged 18 to 49. Findings and caveats of the study: There were few donors, and this limited the genetic and exposure-history diversity represented.

Comments on this clone: What it binds is not known.

Germline CDR1 SGHDN, CDR2 FVKESK. The germline V and J ends were trimmed by 1 base and 4 bases, with 7 bases remaining between them. There are 13 residues in the CDR3. Naive CD8 cells, CD45RO-negative and positively selected for CCR7, excluded terminally differentiated effector memory CD45RA+ cells. The authors ran the assay at deep level. Profiling relied on immunoSEQ multiplex PCR, and the TCRdb table lists in-frame clones only, not all of them. The repertoire holds 2 million to 2.5 million clones, with about 92% as singletons. The TCR originated in a man aged 18 to 30 in good health. Some clones in this sample may be carry-over from other donors' samples. The chain links TRBV14 to TRBJ1-1, with unresolved D. Sequencing was carried out using naive CD8+ T cells from PBMCs. CDR3 loop: CASSQGQVTEAFF. CDR3 in DNA: TGTGCCAGCAGCCAAGGACAAGTCACTGAAGCTTTCTTT.